This T cell receptor beta chain was captured by sequencing in a study of sequential checkpoint blockade in melanoma. The assay was immunoSEQ multiplex PCR, and TCRdb's table has in-frame clones only and misses some. The sample has fewer than 4,500 clones, roughly a fifth seen once. Treatment: randomized to nivolumab then ipilimumab (arm A) or the reverse (arm B). CDR1 is MNHGY, CDR2 SAAAGT, per germline. This CDR3 has 16 residues. V lost 6 bases to trimming and J lost 5 bases; unmatched junction nucleotides: 15. This clone was detected a few times. This TCR was sampled from a human patient with melanoma. Some clones in this sample may be carry-over from other donors' samples. The rearrangement uses TRBV6-8 and TRBJ2-5; 7 nucleotides align to TRBD1. The sample in question was tumor tissue (inferred from file names), obtained from a patient given nivolumab and ipilimumab in sequence. The CDR3 nucleotides read TGTGCCAGCAGCTGGTATCTTACAGGGGCCAGGGAGACCCAGTACTTC. Amino acids: CASSWYLTGARETQYF.